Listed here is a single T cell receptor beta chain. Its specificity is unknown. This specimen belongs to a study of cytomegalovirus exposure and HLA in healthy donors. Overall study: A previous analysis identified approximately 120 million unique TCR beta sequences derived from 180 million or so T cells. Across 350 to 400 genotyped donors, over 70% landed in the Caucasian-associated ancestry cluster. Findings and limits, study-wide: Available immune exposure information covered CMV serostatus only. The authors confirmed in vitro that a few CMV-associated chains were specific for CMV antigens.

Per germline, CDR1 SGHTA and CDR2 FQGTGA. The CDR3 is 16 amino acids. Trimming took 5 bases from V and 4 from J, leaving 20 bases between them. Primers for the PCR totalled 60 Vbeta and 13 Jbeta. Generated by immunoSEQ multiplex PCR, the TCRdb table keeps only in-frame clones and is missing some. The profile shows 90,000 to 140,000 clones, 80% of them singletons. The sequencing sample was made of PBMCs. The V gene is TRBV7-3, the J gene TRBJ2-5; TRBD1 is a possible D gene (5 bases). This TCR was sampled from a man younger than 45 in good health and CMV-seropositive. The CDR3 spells CASSLFGAGLGETQYF. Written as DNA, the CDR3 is TGTGCCAGCAGCCTCTTTGGTGCAGGGTTAGGAGAGACCCAGTACTTC.